Sequencing of this TCR beta chain was carried out in a study of shared T cell receptors in the human thymus. The CDR3 consists of 11 residues. Trimming shortened V by 9 bases and J by 6 bases, and 12 bases separated the two germline ends. Looked up from germline, CDR1 is SGHAT and CDR2 is FQDESV (reference sequence). The assay was immunoSEQ multiplex PCR, and TCRdb's table has in-frame clones only and misses some. The data hold hundreds of thousands of clones, with 75% to 80% observed a single time. This sample also belongs to another study, concerning human thymus T cells. In that study: It was from resections taken during corrective heart surgery that the thymus tissue came. In thymic and blood repertoires alike, V and J usage looked biased. Related research has reported that thymic repertoires overlap highly among unrelated individuals.

Sequenced material: thymocytes. The chain joins TRBV11-1 to TRBJ2-7, with a tentative D call TRBD1 (6 bases). This clonotype was sampled from a boy in the first two years of life with a congenital heart defect. The CDR3, as DNA: TGTGCCAGTACAGGGTCCGTCGAGCAGTACTTC. Protein product: CASTGSVEQYF.